This T cell receptor beta chain is drawn from a study of Ad26.COV2.S vaccination and SARS-CoV-2 variants. Regarding the study as a whole: The TCR-based breadth and depth measures might underestimate overall T cell responses.

The CDR3 sequence is 11 residues long. The ends were cut back, 5 bases at V and 9 bases at J, with 9 bases in the middle. Per the germline V gene, CDR1 is LNHDA and CDR2 is SQIVND (reference sequence). As concerns this clone: Its target is unknown.

Clones were sequenced by immunoSEQ multiplex PCR, and TCRdb holds only the in-frame ones, with some missing. The sample shows more than 150,000 clones, 70% to 90% of them seen only once. The chain has TRBV19 and TRBJ2-3; D is possibly TRBD2 (6 bases). This sample comprised peripheral blood, obtained after recovery from COVID-19. The clonotype comes from a human donor who had recovered from COVID-19. The CDR3 DNA reads TGTGCCAGTAGTGGGGGGTCGACGCAGTATTTT. Encoded protein: CASSGGSTQYF.